This TCR beta chain was captured by sequencing in a study of T cells after yellow fever vaccination. This clonotype was counted ten times or more. Germline CDR1 reads MNHEY; CDR2 reads SVGEGT. This CDR3 has 14 residues. Trimming took 2 bases from V and 12 from J, leaving 17 bases between them. A universal primer site and UMIs were added as TCR cDNA was made by 5'RACE template switching. Via MiXCR, TCRdb re-called the 5' RACE reads, giving one row per CDR3 protein. The sample has 400,000 or so distinct CDR3 sequences; about 6.2% are singletons. V is TRBV6-2 or TRBV6-3 and J is TRBJ2-1; no reliable D call. The sample consisted of PBMCs, taken 5 days after the yellow fever booster vaccination. The clonotype originates from a young man who received the YFV17D yellow fever vaccine. The DNA of the CDR3 is TGTGCCAGCAGTTACCGGCCGGGTTCGATGTTGCAGTTCTTC. Translating gives CASSYRPGSMLQFF.